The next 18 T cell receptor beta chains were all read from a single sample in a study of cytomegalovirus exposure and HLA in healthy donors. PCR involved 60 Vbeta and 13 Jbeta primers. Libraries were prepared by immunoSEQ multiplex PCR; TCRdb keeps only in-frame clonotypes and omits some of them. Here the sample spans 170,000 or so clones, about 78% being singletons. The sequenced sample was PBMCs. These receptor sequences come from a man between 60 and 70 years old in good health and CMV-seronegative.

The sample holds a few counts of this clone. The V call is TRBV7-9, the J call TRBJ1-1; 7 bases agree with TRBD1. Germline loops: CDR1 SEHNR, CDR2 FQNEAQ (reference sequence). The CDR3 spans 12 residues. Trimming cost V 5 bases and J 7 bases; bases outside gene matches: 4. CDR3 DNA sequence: TGTGCCAGCAGCAGGGGGCCGGGTGAAGCTTTCTTT. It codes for CASSRGPGEAFF.

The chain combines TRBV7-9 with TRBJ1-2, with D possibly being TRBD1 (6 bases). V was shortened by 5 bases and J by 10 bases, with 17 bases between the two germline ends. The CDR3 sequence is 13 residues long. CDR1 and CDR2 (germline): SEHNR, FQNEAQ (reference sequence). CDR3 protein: CASSASTGNVYTF. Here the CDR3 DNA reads TGTGCCAGCAGCGCCTCTACAGGGAACGTCTACACCTTC.

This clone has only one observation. The CDR3 is CASSPAGGGGLGETQYF. The CDR3 nucleotides are TGTGCCAGCAGCCCTGCCGGGGGCGGGGGGTTGGGGGAGACCCAGTACTTC. The chain recombines TRBV5-4 with TRBJ2-5; TRBD2 agrees at 8 bases. V lost 4 bases to trimming and J lost 5 bases; unmatched junction nucleotides: 16. Germline V gene sequence: CDR1 SGHNT, CDR2 YYREEE (reference sequence). This CDR3 is 17 amino acids long.

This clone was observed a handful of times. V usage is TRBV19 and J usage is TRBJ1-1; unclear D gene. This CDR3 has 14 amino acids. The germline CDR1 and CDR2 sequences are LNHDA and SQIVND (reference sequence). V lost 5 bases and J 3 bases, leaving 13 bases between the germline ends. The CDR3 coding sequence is TGTGCCAGTAGTGCCCTCGGTCTGTACACTGAAGCTTTCTTT. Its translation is CASSALGLYTEAFF.

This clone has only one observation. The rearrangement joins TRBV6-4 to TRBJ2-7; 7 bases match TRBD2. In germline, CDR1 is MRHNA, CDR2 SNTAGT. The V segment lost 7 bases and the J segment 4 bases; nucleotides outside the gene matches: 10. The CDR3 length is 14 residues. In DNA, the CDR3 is TGTGCCAGCACCCTACGCGGGAGCTGGTACGAGCAGTACTTC. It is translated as CASTLRGSWYEQYF.

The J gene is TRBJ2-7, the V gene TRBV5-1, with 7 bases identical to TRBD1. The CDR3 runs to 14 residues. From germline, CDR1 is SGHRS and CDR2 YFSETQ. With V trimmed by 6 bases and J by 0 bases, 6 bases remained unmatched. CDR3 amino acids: CASTPGTASYEQYF. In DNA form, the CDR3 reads TGCGCCAGCACTCCCGGGACAGCCTCCTACGAGCAGTACTTC.

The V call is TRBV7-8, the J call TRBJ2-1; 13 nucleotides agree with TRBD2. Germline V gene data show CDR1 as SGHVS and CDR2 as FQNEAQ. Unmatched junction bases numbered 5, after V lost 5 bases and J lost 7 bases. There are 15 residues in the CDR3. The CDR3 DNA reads TGTGCCAGCAGCAAGACTAGCGGGAGGACTAATGAGCAGTTCTTC. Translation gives CASSKTSGRTNEQFF.

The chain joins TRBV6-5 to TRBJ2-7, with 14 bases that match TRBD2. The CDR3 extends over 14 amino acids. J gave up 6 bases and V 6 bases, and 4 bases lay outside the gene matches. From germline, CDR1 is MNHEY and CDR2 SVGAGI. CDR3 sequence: CASRTSGGACEQYF. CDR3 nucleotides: TGTGCCAGCAGGACTAGCGGGGGGGCCTGCGAGCAGTACTTC.

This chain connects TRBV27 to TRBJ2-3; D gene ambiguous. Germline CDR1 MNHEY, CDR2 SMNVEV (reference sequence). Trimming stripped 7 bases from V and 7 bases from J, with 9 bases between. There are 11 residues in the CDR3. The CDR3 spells CASIGRYTQYF. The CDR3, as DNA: TGTGCCAGCATCGGTCGTTATACGCAGTATTTT.

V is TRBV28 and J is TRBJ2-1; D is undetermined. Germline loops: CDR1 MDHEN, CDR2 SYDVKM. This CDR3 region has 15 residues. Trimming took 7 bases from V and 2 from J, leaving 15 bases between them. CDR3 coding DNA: TGTGCCAGCACAGATACAATCGAACCCTACAATGAGCAGTTCTTC. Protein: CASTDTIEPYNEQFF.

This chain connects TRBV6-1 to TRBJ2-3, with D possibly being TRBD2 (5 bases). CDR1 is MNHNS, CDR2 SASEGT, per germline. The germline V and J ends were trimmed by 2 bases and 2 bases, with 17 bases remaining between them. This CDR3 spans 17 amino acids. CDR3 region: CASSETPGGGSTDTQYF. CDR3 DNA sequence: TGTGCCAGCAGTGAAACCCCTGGTGGAGGTTCCACAGATACGCAGTATTTT.

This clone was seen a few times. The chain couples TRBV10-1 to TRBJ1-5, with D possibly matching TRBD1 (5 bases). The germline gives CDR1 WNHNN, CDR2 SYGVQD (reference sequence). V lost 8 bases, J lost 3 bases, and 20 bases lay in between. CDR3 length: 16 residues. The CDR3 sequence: CASGVERTNPNQPQHF. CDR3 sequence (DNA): TGCGCCAGCGGGGTAGAAAGGACAAACCCCAATCAGCCCCAGCATTTT.

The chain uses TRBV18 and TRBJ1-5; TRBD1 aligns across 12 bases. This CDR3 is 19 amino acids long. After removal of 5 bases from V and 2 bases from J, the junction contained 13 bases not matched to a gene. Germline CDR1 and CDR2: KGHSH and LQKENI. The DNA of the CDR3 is TGTGCCAGCTCAGCGCTACCGGGACAGGGGGCTGGGCGCAATCAGCCCCAGCATTTT. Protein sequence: CASSALPGQGAGRNQPQHF.

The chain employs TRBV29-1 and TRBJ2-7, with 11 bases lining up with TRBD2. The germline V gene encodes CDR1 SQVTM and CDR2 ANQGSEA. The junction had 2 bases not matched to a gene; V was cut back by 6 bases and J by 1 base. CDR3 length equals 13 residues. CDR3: CSVGLAVSYEQYF. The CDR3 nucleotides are TGCAGCGTGGGACTAGCGGTTTCCTACGAGCAGTACTTC.

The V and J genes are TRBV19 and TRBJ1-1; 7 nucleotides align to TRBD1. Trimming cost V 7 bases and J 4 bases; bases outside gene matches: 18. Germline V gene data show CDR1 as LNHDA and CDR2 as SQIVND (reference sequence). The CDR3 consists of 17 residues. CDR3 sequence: CASKQSPYRGGGTEAFF. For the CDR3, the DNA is TGTGCCAGTAAGCAAAGTCCATACAGGGGCGGAGGCACTGAAGCTTTCTTT.

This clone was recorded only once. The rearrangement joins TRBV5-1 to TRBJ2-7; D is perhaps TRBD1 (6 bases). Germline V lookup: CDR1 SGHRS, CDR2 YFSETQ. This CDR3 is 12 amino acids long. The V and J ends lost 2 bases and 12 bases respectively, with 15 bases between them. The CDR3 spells CASSLTGSQWYF. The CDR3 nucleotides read TGCGCCAGCAGCTTAACAGGGTCACAGTGGTACTTC.

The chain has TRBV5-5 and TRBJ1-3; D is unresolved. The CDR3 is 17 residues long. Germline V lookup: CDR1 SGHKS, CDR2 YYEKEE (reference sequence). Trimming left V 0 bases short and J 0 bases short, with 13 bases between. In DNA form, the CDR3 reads TGTGCCAGCAGCTTGGGGAGGAGCAGAACCTCTGGAAACACCATATATTTT. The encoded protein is CASSLGRSRTSGNTIYF.

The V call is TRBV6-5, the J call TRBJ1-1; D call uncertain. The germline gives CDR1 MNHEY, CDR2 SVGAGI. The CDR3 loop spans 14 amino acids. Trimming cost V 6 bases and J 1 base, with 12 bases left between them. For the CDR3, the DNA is TGTGCCAGCAGAAGCGAAGTCCCGAACACTGAAGCTTTCTTT. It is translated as CASRSEVPNTEAFF.